A single sample is the source of the 26 T cell receptor beta chains below, sequenced in a study of spatial heterogeneity in lung cancer. One entry per CDR3 protein results from TCRdb running MiXCR on the 5' RACE reads. The sample consists of about 110,000 distinct CDR3 sequences, approximately 10% of them appearing once. Time point reported: blood at routine non-recurrence follow-up after resection. Sample: PBMCs, taken at follow-up. The source is a female donor with early-stage non-small cell lung cancer.

The rearrangement joins TRBV7-9 to TRBJ2-3; a weak D match, TRBD1 (6 bases). V was shortened by 0 bases and J by 2 bases, with 12 bases between the two germline ends. The V gene's germline CDR1 is SEHNR and CDR2 FQNEAQ (reference sequence). This CDR3 has 16 residues. CDR3: CASSLAPGEDTDTQYF. The DNA of the CDR3 is TGTGCCAGCAGCTTAGCCCCAGGGGAAGACACAGATACGCAGTATTTT. Variable domain in full (rest from reference TRBV7-9 and TRBJ2-3): DTGVSQNPRHKITKRGQNVTFRCDPISEHNRLYWYRQTLGQGPEFLTYFQNEAQLEKSRLLSDRFSAERPKGSFSTLEIQRTEQGDSAMYLCASSLAPGEDTDTQYFGPGTRLTVL.

This clonotype was counted a few times. This chain connects TRBV5-1 to TRBJ2-7; TRBD1 might be the D (6 bases). The germline V gene has CDR1 SGHRS and CDR2 YFSETQ. The V gene lost 0 bases and the J gene lost 1 base, with 8 bases spanning the gap. This CDR3 spans 14 amino acids. In nucleotides, the CDR3 is TGCGCCAGCAGCTTGGCAGGGGTTTCCTACGAGCAGTACTTC. This sequence encodes CASSLAGVSYEQYF.

This clonotype was observed many times. The chain couples TRBV12-3 or TRBV12-4 to TRBJ2-5; TRBD1 matches 7 bases. J gave up 2 bases and V 3 bases, and 12 bases lay outside the gene matches. The CDR3 runs 17 residues. CDR3 loop: CASSLGSRGTVQETQYF. As DNA, the CDR3 is TGTGCCAGCAGTTTGGGGTCTCGAGGGACAGTACAAGAGACCCAGTACTTC.

This clonotype was seen only a few times. In DNA form, the CDR3 reads TGCAGTGCGGGGGACAGCCCGTACAATGAGCAGTTCTTC. Translating gives CSAGDSPYNEQFF. The genes are TRBV20-1 and TRBJ2-1, with 7 bases matching TRBD1. The CDR3 covers 13 residues. The junction had 6 bases not matched to a gene; V was cut back by 6 bases and J by 4 bases. In germline, CDR1 is DFQATT, CDR2 SNEGSKA (reference sequence).

This clonotype was recorded a few times. V gene TRBV5-1 combines with J gene TRBJ2-1; tentatively, D is TRBD2 (6 bases). V lost 0 bases and J lost 4, with 11 bases in between. The CDR3 loop spans 15 amino acids. Per germline, CDR1 SGHRS and CDR2 YFSETQ. CDR3 region: CASSLGTISYNEQFF. In DNA, the CDR3 is TGCGCCAGCAGCTTGGGGACTATCTCGTACAATGAGCAGTTCTTC.

V usage is TRBV28 and J usage is TRBJ2-1, with 9 positions matching TRBD2. Germline V gene lookup returns CDR1 MDHEN and CDR2 SYDVKM. CDR3 length: 14 residues. The V and J ends lost 2 bases and 5 bases, in that order; junction bases with no gene match: 1. DNA of the CDR3: TGTGCCAGCAGTTTACCTAGCGGGAACAATGAGCAGTTCTTC. Its translation: CASSLPSGNNEQFF.

This sequence joins TRBV29-1 and TRBJ1-1, with no clear D. The V end lost 4 bases, the J end lost 2 bases, and 5 bases lay between the germline ends. The germline V gene has CDR1 SQVTM and CDR2 ANQGSEA. This CDR3 is 11 amino acids long. In DNA, the CDR3 is TGCAGCGTTGTTACCAACACTGAAGCTTTCTTT. Translating it yields CSVVTNTEAFF.

The CDR3 protein is CASSLGLAANEQFF. The CDR3 nucleotides are TGTGCCAGCAGCTTAGGTCTAGCGGCAAATGAGCAGTTCTTC. This chain links TRBV5-6 with TRBJ2-1, with 7 positions matching TRBD2. This CDR3 is built from 14 residues. The junction had 6 bases not matched to a gene; V was cut back by 2 bases and J by 7 bases. The germline CDR1 and CDR2 sequences are SGHDT and YYEEEE.

J is TRBJ2-4 and V is TRBV6-1; D ambiguous. CDR3 size: 20 residues. Deletions cut 1 base from V and 0 bases from J, with 22 bases between. Per the germline V gene, CDR1 is MNHNS and CDR2 is SASEGT. The CDR3 DNA reads as TGTGCCAGCAGTGAAGAGGGTGCCTGGGGTACTCCGGCAGCCAAAAACATTCAGTACTTC. It encodes CASSEEGAWGTPAAKNIQYF.

This clonotype was seen a few times. The chain recombines TRBV20-1 with TRBJ2-1; no definite D call. Trimming stripped 1 base from V and 9 bases from J, with 10 bases between. There are 12 residues in the CDR3. Germline V gene lookup returns CDR1 DFQATT and CDR2 SNEGSKA (reference sequence). For the CDR3, the DNA is TGCAGTGCTAGAGGACCGGCTGGTGAGCAGTTCTTC. Protein product: CSARGPAGEQFF.

The chain carries TRBV19 and TRBJ2-1; D unresolved. Germline V CDR1 and CDR2: LNHDA, SQIVND (reference sequence). This CDR3 spans 15 amino acids. The V gene lost 1 base and the J gene lost 9 bases, with 16 bases spanning the gap. The CDR3 DNA is TGTGCCAGTAGTATAGGCGATAGAATAGCTAGTGAGCAGTTCTTC. Its protein is CASSIGDRIASEQFF.

The genes are TRBV2 and TRBJ2-1, with D unresolved. Trimming pared 7 bases from V and 10 bases from J, leaving 14 bases between. This CDR3 has 12 residues. Germline V gene sequence: CDR1 SNHLY, CDR2 FYNNEI. CDR3 bases: TGTGCCAGCACCCCAAGTGGAAACGAGCAGTTCTTC. It specifies CASTPSGNEQFF.

This clonotype has a count of ten or more. The chain combines TRBV18 with TRBJ1-5; the D gene is possibly TRBD1 (6 bases). This CDR3 has 17 amino acids. Germline V gene data show CDR1 as KGHSH and CDR2 as LQKENI. The ends were cut back, 6 bases at V and 0 bases at J, with 18 bases in the middle. The CDR3 DNA reads TGTGCCAGCTCGCCCTCCGGACAGCGCAATAGCAATCAGCCCCAGCATTTT. Residues: CASSPSGQRNSNQPQHF.

About this clonotype itself: This CDR3 fails to terminate in the conserved phenylalanine or tryptophan, so it likely reflects a read error. The V and J genes are TRBV29-1 and TRBJ2-3; TRBD2 matches 7 bases. V shed 4 bases, J shed 3 bases, and the junction held 16 bases outside the gene matches. The CDR3 extends over 17 amino acids. Germline V CDR1 and CDR2: SQVTM, ANQGSEA. CDR3 bases: TGCAGCGTTGGAAAGGGGCGGGAGAGTTTGTCGACAGATACGCAGTATTTA. Protein sequence: CSVGKGRESLSTDTQYL.

The chain has TRBV2 and TRBJ2-1, with 9 bases that match TRBD2. Looked up from germline, CDR1 is SNHLY and CDR2 is FYNNEI. The V gene end was trimmed by 8 bases and the J gene end by 4 bases; junction bases not matched to a gene: 9. The CDR3 contains 15 residues. The CDR3 region has the DNA TGTGCCAGCCAGGGCGGGAGGGCCTCTTACAATGAGCAGTTCTTC. This encodes CASQGGRASYNEQFF.

This clonotype was seen ten or more times. The chain has TRBV6-2 or TRBV6-3 and TRBJ1-1; 8 bases line up with TRBD1. V shed 2 bases, J shed 8 bases, and the junction held 4 bases outside the gene matches. The CDR3 has 13 amino acids. Germline assignment: CDR1 MNHEY and CDR2 SVGEGT. CDR3 in DNA: TGTGCCAGCAGTTACACCAGGGGGCGCGAAGCTTTCTTT. It translates to CASSYTRGREAFF.

The chain joins TRBV20-1 to TRBJ2-4; TRBD2 matches at 15 bases. The CDR3 is 16 amino acids. V dropped 3 bases and J dropped 6; count of bases not matched to a gene: 6. Germline V gene lookup returns CDR1 DFQATT and CDR2 SNEGSKA (reference sequence). The CDR3 sequence: CSASGLAGGPRNIQYF. The CDR3 DNA follows: TGCAGTGCTAGCGGACTAGCGGGAGGGCCTAGAAACATTCAGTACTTC.

The chain employs TRBV6-2 or TRBV6-3 and TRBJ2-4, with 7 bases lining up with TRBD1. The trim removed 2 bases at V and 0 bases at J, leaving 7 bases unmatched. The CDR3 has 17 amino acids. CDR1 and CDR2 from the germline V gene are MNHEY and SVGEGT. The CDR3 region is CASSYPGQALAKNIQYF. The CDR3 DNA reads as TGTGCCAGCAGTTACCCCGGACAGGCGCTAGCCAAAAACATTCAGTACTTC.

There are a few counts of this clonotype. The chain combines TRBV20-1 with TRBJ2-3; the D gene is possibly TRBD1 (5 bases). The germline V gene has CDR1 DFQATT and CDR2 SNEGSKA (reference sequence). Trimming stripped 4 bases from V and 8 bases from J, with 7 bases between. The CDR3 has 10 residues. CDR3 sequence: CSAIQGTQYF. CDR3 DNA: TGCAGTGCTATCCAGGGTACGCAGTATTTT.

This clonotype was observed a handful of times. The V call is TRBV29-1, the J call TRBJ2-3; the match to TRBD2 covers 13 bases. The V gene's germline CDR1 is SQVTM and CDR2 ANQGSEA. The V gene end was trimmed by 7 bases and the J gene end by 5 bases; junction bases not matched to a gene: 3. The CDR3 is made up of 13 amino acids. CDR3 bases: TGCAGCGCTAGGACTAGCGGGAGAGATACGCAGTATTTT. Its translation: CSARTSGRDTQYF.

The V gene is TRBV15, the J gene TRBJ2-1; a weak D match, TRBD2 (6 bases). The CDR3 runs 13 residues. Germline lookup yields CDR1 LNHNV and CDR2 YYDKDF (reference sequence). V lost 6 bases to trimming and J lost 7 bases, with 13 bases between them. The CDR3 spells CATSGGSGNEQFF. The CDR3, as DNA: TGTGCCACCAGTGGAGGGAGTGGTAATGAGCAGTTCTTC.

The chain carries TRBV2 and TRBJ2-3; 10 bases are shared with TRBD2. Germline-derived CDR1 and CDR2 are SNHLY and FYNNEI. Trimming at V came to 6 bases and at J to 9 bases, leaving 6 bases not matched to a gene. The CDR3 is 13 residues long. CDR3 coding DNA: TGTGCCAGCAGATCCGATAGCGGGAGGACGCAGTATTTT. As protein: CASRSDSGRTQYF. The full variable domain, rest sourced from reference TRBV2 and TRBJ2-3, is EPEVTQTPSHQVTQMGQEVILRCVPISNHLYFYWYRQILGQKVEFLVSFYNNEISEKSEIFDDQFSVERPDGSNFTLKIRSTKLEDSAMYFCASRSDSGRTQYFGPGTRLTVL.

The chain couples TRBV15 to TRBJ2-7; D unclear. The CDR3 contains 13 residues. CDR1 LNHNV and CDR2 YYDKDF come from the germline V gene (reference sequence). Trimming stripped 0 bases from V and 7 bases from J, with 10 bases between. CDR3 residues: CATSRERLGEQYV. The CDR3 nucleotides are TGTGCCACCAGCAGAGAAAGGTTGGGGGAGCAGTACGTC.

This clonotype has a handful of counts. V is TRBV28 and J is TRBJ1-4, with 10 nucleotides matching TRBD1. Per the germline V gene, CDR1 is MDHEN and CDR2 is SYDVKM. J gave up 15 bases and V 5 bases, and 12 bases lay outside the gene matches. This CDR3 is 14 amino acids long. Written as DNA, the CDR3 is TGTGCCAGCAGTGACAGGGGGCGCGAGTCTAGGGTGTTTTTT. Its translation: CASSDRGRESRVFF. Looking up the rest from reference TRBV28 and TRBJ1-4 gives the full variable domain: DVKVTQSSRYLVKRTGEKVFLECVQDMDHENMFWYRQDPGLGLRLIYFSYDVKMKEKGDIPEGYSVSREKKERFSLILESASTNQTSMYLCASSDRGRESRVFFGSGTQLSVL.

The chain has TRBV12-3 or TRBV12-4 and TRBJ2-1; D is unresolved. The CDR3 covers 13 residues. Trimming removed 2 bases from V and 4 bases from J, with 6 bases in between. The CDR3 DNA reads TGTGCCAGCAGTTTACAGAATTACAATGAGCAGTTCTTC. It encodes CASSLQNYNEQFF.

V is TRBV20-1 and J is TRBJ2-7, with D maybe TRBD2 (6 bases). CDR3 length equals 13 residues. The germline gives CDR1 DFQATT, CDR2 SNEGSKA (reference sequence). The V and J ends lost 8 bases and 3 bases respectively, with 17 bases between them. The CDR3 protein is CSTTGLQYYEQYF. The CDR3 DNA sequence: TGCAGTACCACGGGACTCCAATACTACGAGCAGTACTTC.